This entry lists 32 T cell receptor beta chains sequenced from one sample in a study of OX40 agonist ivuxolimab in advanced cancers. Sequencing was performed with immunoSEQ multiplex PCR; in TCRdb, only in-frame clones are kept and a portion is missing. This sample has about 69,000 clones; about 80% occur once, and the top ten carry about 2.2%. Sequencing used CD4+ or CD8+ T cells sorted from blood, obtained in a trial of the OX40 agonist ivuxolimab. These receptors were collected from an adult with an advanced solid tumor such as melanoma, head and neck, liver or kidney cancer.

This clone was seen a few times. The V and J genes are TRBV7-2 and TRBJ2-2; 7 nucleotides match TRBD2. CDR3 length: 14 residues. Germline loops: CDR1 SGHTA, CDR2 FQGNSA. Trimming removed 3 bases from V and 4 bases from J; junction bases left unmatched: 2. CDR3 residues: CASSFRGVTGELFF. The CDR3 nucleotides read TGTGCCAGCAGCTTTCGGGGGGTCACCGGGGAGCTGTTTTTT.

The CDR3 reads CASSESLAGRVSEQYF. The CDR3 region has the DNA TGTGCCAGCAGTGAATCATTGGCGGGAAGGGTGTCCGAGCAGTACTTC. V is TRBV25-1 and J is TRBJ2-7, with TRBD2 as a possible D gene (6 bases). The CDR3 covers 16 residues. CDR1 MGHDK and CDR2 SYGVNS come from the germline V gene. Trimming cost V 1 base and J 6 bases, with 19 bases left between them.

This sequence joins TRBV11-2 and TRBJ2-1, with 9 bases fitting TRBD2. The CDR3 totals 15 residues. Per germline, CDR1 SGHAT and CDR2 FQNNGV. V dropped 5 bases and J dropped 6; count of bases not matched to a gene: 8. CDR3: CASSPLAGRVNEQFF. In DNA form, the CDR3 reads TGTGCCAGCAGCCCCCTAGCGGGGAGGGTCAATGAGCAGTTCTTC.

The J gene is TRBJ2-3, the V gene TRBV25-1; 8 nucleotides agree with TRBD1. The CDR3 consists of 16 residues. Germline CDR1 MGHDK, CDR2 SYGVNS. V lost 1 base to trimming and J lost 5 bases; unmatched junction nucleotides: 8. Written as DNA, the CDR3 is TGTGCCAGCAGTGAATTTGGACAGGGCCTAATAGATACGCAGTATTTT. This encodes CASSEFGQGLIDTQYF.

The gene calls are TRBV4-1 and TRBJ2-2, with D possibly matching TRBD1 (5 bases). Trimming took off 3 bases at V and 1 base at J, with 12 bases between the two ends. This CDR3 spans 16 amino acids. Germline CDR1 and CDR2: MGHRA and YSYEKL. The CDR3 is CASSHRPQGNTGELFF. CDR3 nucleotide sequence: TGCGCCAGCAGCCACCGCCCCCAGGGGAACACCGGGGAGCTGTTTTTT.

V is TRBV5-1 and J is TRBJ1-2; the D is unclear. With 0 bases removed from V and 1 base from J, the gap between germline ends came to 13 bases. Germline V CDR1 and CDR2: SGHRS, YFSETQ. The CDR3 has 16 amino acids. This chain's CDR3 is CASSLVGDQNNYGYTF. The DNA of the CDR3 is TGCGCCAGCAGCTTGGTGGGAGACCAGAATAACTATGGCTACACCTTC.

The chain carries TRBV29-1 and TRBJ2-1; D ambiguous. Germline CDR1 and CDR2: SQVTM and ANQGSEA. Trimming shortened V by 3 bases and J by 3 bases, and 6 bases separated the two germline ends. This CDR3 has 12 amino acids. CDR3 residues: CSVDRSYNEQFF. For the CDR3, the DNA is TGCAGCGTTGATCGGAGCTACAATGAGCAGTTCTTC.

This clone was seen a single time. This rearrangement joins TRBV11-2 to TRBJ2-6; D remains ambiguous. The ends were cut back, 4 bases at V and 0 bases at J, with 16 bases in the middle. Germline V gene sequence: CDR1 SGHAT, CDR2 FQNNGV. This CDR3 is 18 amino acids long. The CDR3 reads CASSSWFSTRSGANVLTF. Written as DNA, the CDR3 is TGTGCCAGCAGCTCTTGGTTCTCCACCCGCTCTGGGGCCAACGTCCTGACTTTC.

The V gene is TRBV27, the J gene TRBJ2-3; D unclear. V gave up 2 bases and J gave up 3 bases, with 12 bases separating them. The CDR3 has 15 residues. Germline V CDR1 and CDR2: MNHEY, SMNVEV (reference sequence). The CDR3 is CASSLRGMGTDTQYF. The DNA of the CDR3 is TGTGCCAGCAGTTTAAGAGGAATGGGGACAGATACGCAGTATTTT.

The chain uses TRBV19 and TRBJ2-7; D may be TRBD1 (5 bases). Germline V lookup: CDR1 LNHDA, CDR2 SQIVND (reference sequence). The length of the CDR3 is 13 residues. The V gene lost 3 bases and the J gene lost 6 bases, with 12 bases spanning the gap. The CDR3 DNA follows: TGTGCCAGTAGTATCCGGCAGGGCCTCGAGCAGTACTTC. Protein sequence: CASSIRQGLEQYF.

The genes are TRBV18 and TRBJ2-3; D is possibly TRBD1 (6 bases). V was trimmed by 6 bases and J by 3 bases, leaving 22 bases between them. CDR1 and CDR2 from the germline V gene are KGHSH and LQKENI. The CDR3 runs 17 residues. CDR3 bases: TGTGCCAGCTCGCAGGGACAACCCTGGCTTAGTACAGATACGCAGTATTTT. Translated, it gives CASSQGQPWLSTDTQYF.

The chain links TRBV6-5 to TRBJ2-2; TRBD2 might be the D (5 bases). CDR3 length equals 15 residues. V lost 7 bases and J lost 0, with 12 bases in between. The V gene's germline CDR1 is MNHEY and CDR2 SVGAGI. The CDR3 loop is CASTNGVANTGELFF. Written as DNA, the CDR3 is TGTGCCAGCACCAACGGGGTGGCGAACACCGGGGAGCTGTTTTTT.

The chain links TRBV4-1 to TRBJ1-2; D gene unclear. In germline, CDR1 is MGHRA, CDR2 YSYEKL. The CDR3 runs to 17 residues. V lost 1 base and J lost 2, with 17 bases in between. CDR3: CASSQVLIRRSNYGYTF. CDR3 sequence (DNA): TGCGCCAGCAGCCAAGTTTTAATTCGGCGCAGCAACTATGGCTACACCTTC.

This chain links TRBV6-1 with TRBJ2-7; perhaps TRBD1 as D (6 bases). The V end lost 8 bases, the J end lost 5 bases, and 16 bases lay between the germline ends. Germline CDR1 and CDR2: MNHNS and SASEGT. The CDR3 spans 13 residues. In DNA form, the CDR3 reads TGTGCCAGCCGGGTACCGACAGGCCACGAGCAGTACTTC. Protein sequence: CASRVPTGHEQYF.

V usage is TRBV28 and J usage is TRBJ2-5, with D perhaps TRBD2 (6 bases). The V end was cut by 3 bases, the J end by 3 bases, with 8 bases between. The CDR3 totals 13 residues. CDR1 and CDR2 (germline): MDHEN, SYDVKM. In DNA, the CDR3 is TGTGCCAGCAGTTTGGGCGGGGAAGAGACCCAGTACTTC. Protein: CASSLGGEETQYF.

J is TRBJ2-5 and V is TRBV7-3; D possibly corresponds to TRBD2 (6 bases). The ends were cut back, 5 bases at V and 1 base at J, with 11 bases in the middle. CDR1 and CDR2 from the germline V gene are SGHTA and FQGTGA. This CDR3 is 14 amino acids long. CDR3: CASSPNGGQETQYF. CDR3 coding DNA: TGTGCCAGCAGCCCCAACGGGGGCCAAGAGACCCAGTACTTC.

The chain carries TRBV28 and TRBJ1-1, with TRBD1 as a possible D gene (6 bases). CDR3 length: 15 amino acids. The germline V and J ends were trimmed by 6 bases and 4 bases, with 18 bases remaining between them. Germline-derived CDR1 and CDR2 are MDHEN and SYDVKM. The CDR3 sequence: CASSLSTGRVTEAFF. The CDR3 bases are TGTGCCAGCAGCCTATCGACAGGTAGGGTCACTGAAGCTTTCTTT.

V is TRBV5-6 and J is TRBJ2-2; unclear D gene. Trimming took 2 bases from V and 9 from J, leaving 14 bases between them. The germline CDR1 and CDR2 sequences are SGHDT and YYEEEE. CDR3 length: 14 amino acids. The CDR3 here is CASSFWIIKRELFF. The CDR3 DNA is TGTGCCAGCAGCTTCTGGATTATTAAAAGGGAGCTGTTTTTT.

This chain joins TRBV6-1 and TRBJ2-7; 11 positions agree with TRBD2. V shed 8 bases, J shed 6 bases, and the junction held 9 bases outside the gene matches. The length of the CDR3 is 14 residues. Germline V gene sequence: CDR1 MNHNS, CDR2 SASEGT. CDR3 sequence: CASLGTLAGGEQYF. The CDR3 DNA follows: TGTGCCAGCCTTGGAACCCTAGCGGGAGGCGAGCAGTACTTC.

In this sample, this clone turned up once. Additional DNA sequences in this sample encode the identical CDR3. J is TRBJ2-1 and V is TRBV2, with 11 bases fitting TRBD2. The V gene's germline CDR1 is SNHLY and CDR2 FYNNEI. V shed 7 bases, J shed 7 bases, and the junction held 9 bases outside the gene matches. The CDR3 extends over 15 amino acids. CDR3 region: CASTLLAGEGNEQFF. The CDR3 nucleotides are TGTGCCAGCACCTTACTAGCGGGAGAGGGAAATGAGCAGTTCTTC.

V is TRBV14 and J is TRBJ2-6; 7 bases align to TRBD1. CDR3 length: 15 residues. V shed 4 bases, J shed 0 bases, and the junction held 0 bases outside the gene matches. CDR1 and CDR2 (germline): SGHDN, FVKESK. For the CDR3, the DNA is TGTGCCAGCAGCCGACAGGGCTCTGGGGCCAACGTCCTGACTTTC. It translates to CASSRQGSGANVLTF.

This clone was counted only a few times. The CDR3 sequence: CASSLAFGTGGTGELFF. As DNA, the CDR3 is TGTGCCAGCAGCTTAGCGTTCGGGACAGGGGGCACCGGGGAGCTGTTTTTT. V is TRBV11-3 and J is TRBJ2-2, with 11 bases aligning to TRBD1. V shed 1 base and J 4 bases; nucleotides not matched to a gene: 5. This CDR3 region has 17 residues. CDR1 SGHNT and CDR2 YENEEA come from the germline V gene.

V and J are TRBV7-9 and TRBJ1-1; 11 bases map to TRBD1. Germline values: CDR1 SEHNR, CDR2 FQNEAQ (reference sequence). This CDR3 has 15 amino acids. V lost 5 bases and J lost 5; bases outside the gene matches: 7. CDR3 sequence: CASSPRGTGGTEAFF. The CDR3 DNA reads as TGTGCCAGCAGCCCCCGGGGGACAGGGGGAACTGAAGCTTTCTTT.

CDR3 nucleotide sequence: TGCGCCAGCAGCCAGTGGGGCAACACTAATGAAAAACTGTTTTTT. Protein product: CASSQWGNTNEKLFF. The chain couples TRBV4-1 to TRBJ1-4, with TRBD1 as a possible D gene (5 bases). Looked up from germline, CDR1 is MGHRA and CDR2 is YSYEKL. V was shortened by 3 bases and J by 2 bases, with 10 bases between the two germline ends. The CDR3 consists of 15 residues.

The V gene is TRBV28, the J gene TRBJ1-5; D call uncertain. CDR1 and CDR2 (germline): MDHEN, SYDVKM. The CDR3 totals 14 residues. V was shortened by 4 bases and J by 3 bases, with 10 bases between the two germline ends. The CDR3 reads CASSSPGYNQPQHF. The CDR3 DNA sequence: TGTGCCAGCAGTTCCCCGGGGTACAATCAGCCCCAGCATTTT.

This clone was seen a single time. The CDR3 loop reads CASSKGTMSNEQYF. CDR3 nucleotide sequence: TGTGCCAGCAGCAAAGGAACCATGAGCAACGAGCAGTACTTC. This chain connects TRBV21-1 to TRBJ2-7; TRBD2, the D gene given by the table, was not confirmed from the DNA. TRBV21-1 represents a pseudogene. The CDR3 is 14 amino acids.

In DNA form, the CDR3 reads TGCGCCAGCAGCTCCACCTCGGGAGAAGAGACCCAGTACTTC. Protein sequence: CASSSTSGEETQYF. This chain joins TRBV5-1 and TRBJ2-5, with D maybe TRBD2 (6 bases). Germline loops: CDR1 SGHRS, CDR2 YFSETQ. V was shortened by 3 bases and J by 3 bases, with 12 bases between the two germline ends. The CDR3 contains 14 residues.

This clone occurred a few times. CDR3 nucleotides: TGTGCCAGCAGTTACGAACGGTACAATGAGCAGTTCTTC. Amino acid sequence: CASSYERYNEQFF. The chain couples TRBV6-5 to TRBJ2-1; D not resolved. The CDR3 runs 13 residues. Germline CDR1 is MNHEY and CDR2 is SVGAGI. The ends were cut back, 2 bases at V and 4 bases at J, with 6 bases in the middle.

The rearrangement links TRBV5-1 to TRBJ1-3; TRBD1 matches at 9 bases. Germline assignment: CDR1 SGHRS and CDR2 YFSETQ. Trimming took 3 bases from V and 2 from J; bases not matched to a gene: 3. The CDR3 sequence is 15 residues long. CDR3 loop: CASSSWTGAGNTIYF. In DNA, the CDR3 is TGCGCCAGCAGCTCATGGACAGGGGCTGGAAACACCATATATTTT.

This chain connects TRBV6-1 to TRBJ1-5; D is ambiguous. Germline-derived CDR1 and CDR2 are MNHNS and SASEGT. Trimming stripped 3 bases from V and 8 bases from J, with 17 bases between. CDR3 length: 15 residues. CDR3 residues: CASSDGVFGVEPQHF. CDR3 nucleotides: TGTGCCAGCAGTGATGGGGTGTTTGGGGTGGAGCCCCAGCATTTT.

The gene calls are TRBV6-6 and TRBJ2-7, with 9 nucleotides matching TRBD1. This CDR3 region has 16 residues. CDR1 is MNHNY and CDR2 is SVGAGI in the germline V gene (reference sequence). After removal of 6 bases from V and 1 base from J, the junction contained 10 bases not matched to a gene. The CDR3 nucleotides are TGTGCCAGCAGCCCTGGGACAGGGCTTTGGTCCTACGAGCAGTACTTC. This codes for CASSPGTGLWSYEQYF.

This chain joins TRBV30 and TRBJ2-5; D possibly matches TRBD1 or TRBD2 (5 bases each). CDR3 length: 14 residues. Germline-derived CDR1 and CDR2 are GTSNPN and SVGIG (reference sequence). V lost 2 bases and J 7 bases, leaving 17 bases between the germline ends. The CDR3 DNA follows: TGTGCCTGGAGTTTCCGGGACCCCCGAAGGACCCAGTACTTC. Encoded protein: CAWSFRDPRRTQYF.